The 28 T cell receptor beta chains given below trace back to one sample, sequenced in a study of CD8 T cells in ankylosing spondylitis. Each CDR3 protein gets one entry after TCRdb re-called the 5' RACE reads with MiXCR. The profile shows 100,000 or so distinct CDR3 sequences, around 24% of them singletons. The sample comprised synovial fluid, either unsorted or a sorted T cell fraction (not recorded which). The receptors were gathered from a male donor with ankylosing spondylitis.

A few counts support this clonotype. The chain couples TRBV12-3 or TRBV12-4 to TRBJ2-2; 10 bases match TRBD1. V was pared by 4 bases and J by 0 bases, with 2 bases of the junction left unmatched. The CDR3 is 16 residues long. The CDR3 loop is CASSYGTGANTGELFF. The CDR3 DNA reads TGTGCCAGCAGTTATGGGACAGGGGCGAACACCGGGGAGCTGTTTTTT.

V usage is TRBV15 and J usage is TRBJ1-1, with D maybe TRBD1 (5 bases). The CDR3 loop spans 15 amino acids. V was trimmed by 0 bases and J by 5 bases, leaving 13 bases between them. Per the germline V gene, CDR1 is LNHNV and CDR2 is YYDKDF (reference sequence). The CDR3 loop is CATSRDFGRVTEAFF. The CDR3 DNA is TGTGCCACCAGCAGAGATTTTGGCAGGGTAACTGAAGCTTTCTTT.

By frequency in the sample, this clonotype is medium-sized (0.01 to 0.1%). This chain links TRBV24-1 with TRBJ2-2; no definite D call. The CDR3 has 15 residues. Germline assignment: CDR1 KGHDR and CDR2 SFDVKD. V lost 2 bases and J lost 0, with 6 bases in between. The CDR3 DNA follows: TGTGCCACCAGTGATTCAGTGACGAACACCGGGGAGCTGTTTTTT. The encoded protein is CATSDSVTNTGELFF.

This chain joins TRBV13 and TRBJ1-1; 8 nucleotides line up with TRBD1. The CDR3 runs to 15 residues. Germline V CDR1 and CDR2: PRHDT, FYEKMQ (reference sequence). V shed 5 bases and J 4 bases; nucleotides not matched to a gene: 9. CDR3 protein: CASSTWDRRFTEAFF. The CDR3 nucleotides read TGTGCCAGCAGCACCTGGGACAGGCGGTTCACTGAAGCTTTCTTT.

The chain links TRBV5-6 to TRBJ2-3, with D hard to call. The germline V and J ends were trimmed by 1 base and 4 bases, with 7 bases remaining between them. Looked up from germline, CDR1 is SGHDT and CDR2 is YYEEEE. CDR3 length: 13 residues. The CDR3 protein is CASSLIGADTQYF. In DNA form, the CDR3 reads TGTGCCAGCAGCTTGATCGGAGCAGATACGCAGTATTTT.

This clonotype was recorded many times. The J gene is TRBJ1-2, the V gene TRBV28, with a possible D match to TRBD1 (6 bases). Germline loops: CDR1 MDHEN, CDR2 SYDVKM. V lost 4 bases, J lost 4 bases, and 16 bases lay in between. The length of the CDR3 is 15 residues. For the CDR3, the DNA is TGTGCCAGCAGTTCCCCCGAGGGAGGGGGCTATGGCTACACCTTC. It codes for CASSSPEGGGYGYTF.

The J gene is TRBJ2-5, the V gene TRBV28; TRBD2 matches 7 bases. Germline V gene lookup returns CDR1 MDHEN and CDR2 SYDVKM. This CDR3 region has 16 residues. J gave up 2 bases and V 3 bases, and 9 bases lay outside the gene matches. The CDR3 region is CASSFWGGMGQETQYF. In nucleotides, the CDR3 is TGTGCCAGCAGTTTCTGGGGAGGGATGGGACAAGAGACCCAGTACTTC.

This clonotype was counted between two and nine times. CDR3 protein: CASSRTSGSDEQFF. For the CDR3, the DNA is TGTGCCAGCAGCCGGACTAGCGGGAGTGATGAGCAGTTCTTC. The genes are TRBV7-6 and TRBJ2-1, with 13 nucleotides matching TRBD2. This CDR3 contains 14 residues. The trim removed 5 bases at V and 8 bases at J, leaving 3 bases unmatched. Germline-derived CDR1 and CDR2 are SGHVS and FNYEAQ. Drawing the rest from reference TRBV7-6 and TRBJ2-1, the complete variable domain is GAGVSQSPRYKVTKRGQDVALRCDPISGHVSLYWYRQALGQGPEFLTYFNYEAQQDKSGLPNDRFSAERPEGSISTLTIQRTEQRDSAMYRCASSRTSGSDEQFFGPGTRLTVL.

The genes are TRBV6-1 and TRBJ2-1; D gene ambiguous. This CDR3 region has 11 residues. V lost 2 bases and J 9 bases, leaving 5 bases between the germline ends. Germline loops: CDR1 MNHNS, CDR2 SASEGT. CDR3 residues: CASSEYSEQFF. CDR3 in DNA: TGTGCCAGCAGTGAATATAGTGAGCAGTTCTTC.

This clonotype was recorded a few times. The chain joins TRBV10-2 to TRBJ2-5; D is unresolved. V lost 3 bases and J 5 bases, leaving 7 bases between the germline ends. Germline lookup yields CDR1 WSHSY and CDR2 SAAADI. The CDR3 runs to 12 residues. The CDR3 DNA is TGCGCCAGCAGTGACATCCTGGAGACCCAGTACTTC. It is translated as CASSDILETQYF.

This clonotype showed up many times. Here the CDR3 DNA reads TGTGCCAGCAGCTCAGGGGGGGCCCTGAACACCGGGGAGCTGTTTTTT. Its translation: CASSSGGALNTGELFF. J is TRBJ2-2 and V is TRBV11-2; tentatively, D is TRBD1 or TRBD2 (7 bases each). V lost 4 bases to trimming and J lost 1 base, with 13 bases between them. CDR1 is SGHAT and CDR2 is FQNNGV in the germline V gene. The CDR3 is 16 amino acids.

The chain employs TRBV14 and TRBJ2-7; D gene unclear. Germline V CDR1 and CDR2: SGHDN, FVKESK. With 0 bases removed from V and 4 bases from J, the gap between germline ends came to 10 bases. CDR3 length: 14 amino acids. CDR3 loop: CASSQDATEYEQYF. The CDR3 DNA reads as TGTGCCAGCAGCCAAGATGCGACCGAATACGAGCAGTACTTC.

This clonotype was counted between two and nine times. The chain's CDR3 is CASKGSLRSPLHF. As DNA, the CDR3 is TGTGCCAGCAAGGGATCCCTTCGATCACCCCTCCACTTT. This sequence joins TRBV27 and TRBJ1-6, with D hard to call. With 7 bases removed from V and 10 bases from J, the gap between germline ends came to 14 bases. Looked up from germline, CDR1 is MNHEY and CDR2 is SMNVEV (reference sequence). The CDR3 spans 13 residues.

The genes are TRBV12-3 or TRBV12-4 and TRBJ1-1, with D perhaps matching TRBD1 (5 bases). This CDR3 region has 14 residues. Between the trimmed V and J ends, which lost 6 bases and 0 bases, there was a span of 11 bases. The CDR3 loop is CASRLGTVNTEAFF. The CDR3 coding sequence is TGTGCCAGCAGACTTGGGACGGTGAACACTGAAGCTTTCTTT.

This rearrangement joins TRBV15 to TRBJ2-1; D remains ambiguous. The CDR3 extends over 15 amino acids. The germline V gene has CDR1 LNHNV and CDR2 YYDKDF (reference sequence). The V end was cut by 0 bases, the J end by 0 bases, with 6 bases between. The CDR3 sequence is CATSRDVVSYNEQFF. CDR3 nucleotide sequence: TGTGCCACCAGCAGAGATGTAGTCTCCTACAATGAGCAGTTCTTC.

This rearrangement joins TRBV7-9 to TRBJ2-5, with TRBD2 matching over 9 bases. V lost 6 bases, J lost 5 bases, and 7 bases stayed unmatched. The CDR3 has 14 amino acids. Germline V gene lookup returns CDR1 SEHNR and CDR2 FQNEAQ (reference sequence). For the CDR3, the DNA is TGTGCCAGCAGTTTTAGCGGGAGTGGGGAGACCCAGTACTTC. Protein sequence: CASSFSGSGETQYF. Filled out from reference TRBV7-9 and TRBJ2-5, the complete variable domain reads DTGVSQNPRHKITKRGQNVTFRCDPISEHNRLYWYRQTLGQGPEFLTYFQNEAQLEKSRLLSDRFSAERPKGSFSTLEIQRTEQGDSAMYLCASSFSGSGETQYFGPGTRLLVL.

This clonotype came up many times. The chain joins TRBV29-1 to TRBJ2-5, with D hard to call. V was cut by 7 bases and J by 6 bases, with 9 bases left in between. The CDR3 consists of 10 residues. Germline V CDR1 and CDR2: SQVTM, ANQGSEA. The CDR3 reads CSGTRQTQYF. The CDR3 nucleotides are TGCAGCGGAACCCGACAGACCCAGTACTTC. The complete variable domain, with remaining parts taken from reference TRBV29-1 and TRBJ2-5, reads SAVISQKPSRDICQRGTSLTIQCQVDSQVTMMFWYRQQPGQSLTLIATANQGSEATYESGFVIDKFPISRPNLTFSTLTVSNMSPEDSSIYLCSGTRQTQYFGPGTRLLVL.

This clonotype has a count of ten or more. DNA of the CDR3: TGTGCCAGCAGTTCGGGGAGGGGGGGCAATCAGCCCCAGCATTTT. Translating gives CASSSGRGGNQPQHF. V gene TRBV7-8 combines with J gene TRBJ1-5; a possible D gene is TRBD1 (6 bases). V shed 6 bases and J shed 2 bases, with 14 bases lying between them. This CDR3 has 15 residues. Germline CDR1 and CDR2: SGHVS and FQNEAQ.

This clonotype came up a few times. The chain is built from TRBV12-3 or TRBV12-4 and TRBJ2-7; D unclear. The V gene lost 5 bases and the J gene lost 0 bases, with 2 bases spanning the gap. CDR3 size: 11 residues. This chain's CDR3 is CASSHSYEQYF. The CDR3 region has the DNA TGTGCCAGCAGTCACTCCTACGAGCAGTACTTC.

This clonotype was observed a few times. The chain recombines TRBV24-1 with TRBJ2-2; 7 positions agree with TRBD1. The germline CDR1 and CDR2 sequences are KGHDR and SFDVKD. J was trimmed by 13 bases and V by 1 base; bases with no gene match: 11. The CDR3 length is 15 residues. The CDR3, as DNA: TGTGCCACCAGTGATTTCCCCAGGGGGTTGAATGTGCTGTTTTTT. Translated: CATSDFPRGLNVLFF.

The sample holds many counts of this clonotype. V and J are TRBV7-9 and TRBJ2-5; D ambiguous. Between the trimmed V and J ends, which lost 0 bases and 2 bases, there was a span of 7 bases. Germline V gene lookup returns CDR1 SEHNR and CDR2 FQNEAQ (reference sequence). The CDR3 sequence is 14 residues long. The CDR3 spells CASSLAGLQETQYF. For the CDR3, the DNA is TGTGCCAGCAGCTTAGCGGGCCTTCAAGAGACCCAGTACTTC.

This clonotype was seen only a few times. The rearrangement uses TRBV4-1 and TRBJ2-2; no firm D call. CDR1 and CDR2 (germline): MGHRA, YSYEKL. The CDR3 contains 16 residues. Between the trimmed V and J ends, which lost 3 bases and 0 bases, there was a span of 11 bases. The CDR3 sequence: CASSQSRASNTGELFF. CDR3 in DNA: TGCGCCAGCAGCCAGTCCCGGGCCTCGAACACCGGGGAGCTGTTTTTT.

This clonotype was seen more than once but under ten times. The genes are TRBV5-1 and TRBJ2-7; the match to TRBD2 covers 8 bases. Per the germline V gene, CDR1 is SGHRS and CDR2 is YFSETQ. The CDR3 is made up of 19 amino acids. V lost 1 base and J lost 0; bases outside the gene matches: 15. CDR3 sequence (DNA): TGCGCCAGCAGCTTGTGGGCTTCCCGGGGGGGCGCAAGCTCCTACGAGCAGTACGTC. Protein product: CASSLWASRGGASSYEQYV.

About this clonotype: This may be a read error: a much more frequent sequence differs by one nucleotide. The V call is TRBV25-1, the J call TRBJ1-1; D gene uncertain. The CDR3 has 12 amino acids. Looked up from germline, CDR1 is MGHDK and CDR2 is SYGVNS. V gave up 5 bases and J gave up 11 bases, with 15 bases separating them. CDR3: CASSKGSLKAFF. Written as DNA, the CDR3 is TGTGCCAGCAGTAAAGGAAGTCTCAAGGCTTTCTTT. Complete variable domain (other parts from reference TRBV25-1 and TRBJ1-1): EADIYQTPRYLVIGTGKKITLECSQTMGHDKMYWYQQDPGMELHLIHYSYGVNSTEKGDLSSESTVSRIRTEHFPLTLESARPSHTSQYLCASSKGSLKAFFGQGTRLTVV.

This clonotype appeared a few times. This chain uses TRBV5-6 with TRBJ2-7, with unresolved D. In germline, CDR1 is SGHDT, CDR2 YYEEEE. The CDR3 is 16 amino acids. The germline V and J ends were trimmed by 1 base and 1 base, with 15 bases remaining between them. The CDR3 DNA reads as TGTGCCAGCAGCTTGTTTAACCCCGCCGGGTCCTACGAGCAGTACGTC. It is translated as CASSLFNPAGSYEQYV.

The chain carries TRBV24-1 and TRBJ2-5; D might be TRBD2 (5 bases). V lost 3 bases and J 1 base, leaving 8 bases between the germline ends. Germline-derived CDR1 and CDR2 are KGHDR and SFDVKD. The CDR3 is 14 amino acids. The CDR3 region has the DNA TGTGCCACCAGTGATGGGCTAGCCCAAGAGACCCAGTACTTC. Encoded protein: CATSDGLAQETQYF.

This clonotype was seen more than once but under ten times. The chain uses TRBV5-4 and TRBJ1-1; weak D call: TRBD1 (6 bases). Per germline, CDR1 SGHNT and CDR2 YYREEE (reference sequence). V lost 2 bases and J 8 bases, leaving 10 bases between the germline ends. The CDR3 length is 12 residues. The CDR3 region has the DNA TGTGCCAGCAGCTTCACAGGGTTAGAAGCTTTCTTT. Protein sequence: CASSFTGLEAFF.

This clonotype qualifies as medium-sized. The chain links TRBV2 to TRBJ2-2; TRBD2 matches at 14 bases. The CDR3 loop spans 16 amino acids. V shed 6 bases and J 5 bases; nucleotides not matched to a gene: 5. The germline V gene encodes CDR1 SNHLY and CDR2 FYNNEI. CDR3: CASRKGTSGSTGELFF. The CDR3 nucleotides read TGTGCCAGCAGGAAGGGGACTAGCGGGAGTACCGGGGAGCTGTTTTTT.